The 27 T cell receptor beta chains presented below share a single source sample, sequenced in a study of a mutant IDH1 vaccine in newly diagnosed glioma. The antigens of these receptors remain unknown. Assay: immunoSEQ multiplex PCR; the TCRdb copy retains only in-frame clones and omits some. The sample has some 120,000 clones; around 80% are singletons. As for time point: week 11, during vaccination. Doses of 300 ug of mutant IDH1 20-mer peptide were given with topical imiquimod. The source was PBMCs, collected from a glioma patient whose treatment included an IDH1 peptide vaccine. These receptors were collected from a man aged 40-49 years with glioma.

The chain combines TRBV4-3 with TRBJ2-2; D not certain. Trimming stripped 4 bases from V and 3 bases from J, with 12 bases between. Per the germline V gene, CDR1 is LGHNA and CDR2 is YSLEER. The CDR3 has 15 residues. The CDR3 here is CASSPSEWDTGELFF. The CDR3 region has the DNA TGCGCCAGCAGCCCGTCCGAGTGGGACACCGGGGAGCTGTTTTTT.

In this sample, this clone turned up once. This rearrangement joins TRBV18 to TRBJ1-3; tentatively, D is TRBD1 (5 bases). This CDR3 region has 17 residues. V was cut by 3 bases and J by 3 bases, with 18 bases left in between. The V gene's germline CDR1 is KGHSH and CDR2 LQKENI. DNA for the CDR3: TGTGCCAGCTCACCCCTACATGGGGGTTCAGATGGAAACACCATATATTTT. Encoded protein: CASSPLHGGSDGNTIYF.

The chain employs TRBV9 and TRBJ2-3, with D perhaps TRBD2 (6 bases). CDR1 and CDR2 (germline): SGDLS, YYNGEE. V was cut by 2 bases and J by 1 base, with 11 bases left in between. The CDR3 covers 15 residues. DNA for the CDR3: TGTGCCAGCAGCGTTTCGGAGCGGGGCACAGATACGCAGTATTTT. This encodes CASSVSERGTDTQYF.

This chain uses TRBV9 with TRBJ1-4; 10 positions match TRBD1. J lost 5 bases, V lost 3 bases, and 1 base had no gene match. This CDR3 spans 14 amino acids. Per germline, CDR1 SGDLS and CDR2 YYNGEE. DNA for the CDR3: TGTGCCAGCAGCGAGGGACAGGGGAATGAAAAACTGTTTTTT. This encodes CASSEGQGNEKLFF.

The chain employs TRBV4-2 and TRBJ2-7; 10 nucleotides line up with TRBD2. In germline, CDR1 is LGHNA, CDR2 YNFKEQ. Losses at the gene ends were 3 bases for V and 7 bases for J; bases not matched to a gene: 0. The CDR3 length is 12 residues. As DNA, the CDR3 is TGTGCCAGCAGCCAGGGACTAGCGGAGCAGTACTTC. This encodes CASSQGLAEQYF.

The chain employs TRBV6-5 and TRBJ1-4; D remains unclear. The CDR3 consists of 16 residues. Germline CDR1 reads MNHEY; CDR2 reads SVGAGI. V shed 0 bases and J shed 6 bases, with 14 bases lying between them. CDR3 sequence reads: CASSYSKWGLHEKLFF. CDR3 DNA: TGTGCCAGCAGTTACTCGAAATGGGGTCTCCATGAAAAACTGTTTTTT.

The chain couples TRBV5-1 to TRBJ1-2; 8 bases match TRBD1. The germline CDR1 and CDR2 sequences are SGHRS and YFSETQ. After removal of 3 bases from V and 4 bases from J, the junction contained 8 bases not matched to a gene. This CDR3 region has 15 residues. The CDR3 bases are TGCGCCAGCAGCTCCGACGACAGGGGCCTCTATGGCTACACCTTC. This gives the protein CASSSDDRGLYGYTF.

V gene TRBV5-5 combines with J gene TRBJ1-3, with D possibly matching TRBD1 (5 bases). V gave up 4 bases and J gave up 3 bases, with 14 bases separating them. Germline V gives CDR1 SGHKS, CDR2 YYEKEE (reference sequence). The CDR3 has 15 amino acids. The CDR3 coding sequence is TGTGCCAGCAGCCCCCGCTGGGGGGGTGGAAACACCATATATTTT. It is translated as CASSPRWGGGNTIYF.

This rearrangement joins TRBV5-4 to TRBJ2-7, with 7 bases matching TRBD1. V trimming: 0 bases; J trimming: 4 bases; junction bases outside the gene matches: 7. Germline V gives CDR1 SGHNT, CDR2 YYREEE (reference sequence). The CDR3 covers 15 residues. The DNA for the CDR3 is TGTGCCAGCAGCTTGGTAGGTACAGGGGCATACGAGCAGTACTTC. It specifies CASSLVGTGAYEQYF.

V gene TRBV28 combines with J gene TRBJ1-4, with 8 bases lining up with TRBD1. The germline V gene has CDR1 MDHEN and CDR2 SYDVKM. This CDR3 is 15 amino acids long. J lost 7 bases, V lost 6 bases, and 10 bases had no gene match. The CDR3 is CASSRTGSLAEKLFF. The CDR3 coding sequence is TGTGCCAGCAGCCGGACAGGGAGTCTCGCTGAAAAACTGTTTTTT.

This clone was seen only a few times. The V gene is TRBV4-1, the J gene TRBJ1-2; D gene ambiguous. There are 15 residues in the CDR3. V was shortened by 3 bases and J by 4 bases, with 15 bases between the two germline ends. The germline V gene encodes CDR1 MGHRA and CDR2 YSYEKL. CDR3 residues: CASSHLTIHGYGYTF. In DNA form, the CDR3 reads TGCGCCAGCAGCCACCTCACGATCCACGGCTATGGCTACACCTTC.

The chain has TRBV6-5 and TRBJ1-3; TRBD1 is a possible D gene (6 bases). The germline V and J ends were trimmed by 5 bases and 2 bases, with 13 bases remaining between them. Germline CDR1 MNHEY, CDR2 SVGAGI. This CDR3 is 15 amino acids long. Here the CDR3 reads CASSVDSIPGNTIYF. CDR3 nucleotides: TGTGCCAGCAGTGTGGACAGCATCCCTGGAAACACCATATATTTT.

The V call is TRBV30, the J call TRBJ2-2, with D perhaps TRBD2 (5 bases). In germline, CDR1 is GTSNPN, CDR2 SVGIG (reference sequence). This CDR3 contains 15 residues. V dropped 0 bases and J dropped 4 bases, with 12 bases sitting between them. CDR3 protein: CAWSVRLAGTGELFF. The CDR3 nucleotides are TGTGCCTGGAGTGTAAGGCTAGCCGGCACCGGGGAGCTGTTTTTT.

The chain recombines TRBV27 with TRBJ1-5; D is unclear. V gave up 7 bases and J gave up 6 bases, with 10 bases separating them. Germline-derived CDR1 and CDR2 are MNHEY and SMNVEV (reference sequence). The CDR3 totals 12 residues. This CDR3 is CASTAPVQPQHF. DNA of the CDR3: TGTGCCAGCACCGCGCCCGTTCAGCCCCAGCATTTT.

The V gene is TRBV7-2, the J gene TRBJ2-2; no definite D call. The V and J ends lost 1 base and 4 bases respectively, with 10 bases between them. CDR1 is SGHTA and CDR2 is FQGNSA in the germline V gene. This CDR3 spans 15 amino acids. The chain's CDR3 is CASSLGVPSTGELFF. CDR3 nucleotides: TGTGCCAGCAGCTTAGGCGTGCCCAGCACCGGGGAGCTGTTTTTT.

This chain connects TRBV7-2 to TRBJ2-7, with D unclear. CDR1 and CDR2 from the germline V gene are SGHTA and FQGNSA. V was clipped by 5 bases and J by 0 bases, with 5 bases between them. The CDR3 has 12 residues. The CDR3: CASSQDSYEQYF. The CDR3 bases are TGTGCCAGCAGCCAGGACTCCTACGAGCAGTACTTC.

The V call is TRBV19, the J call TRBJ2-7; 7 bases are shared with TRBD1. Trimming at V came to 5 bases and at J to 1 base, leaving 2 bases not matched to a gene. This CDR3 region has 13 residues. Germline V gene data show CDR1 as LNHDA and CDR2 as SQIVND (reference sequence). The CDR3 loop is CASSPGQSYEQYF. CDR3 sequence (DNA): TGTGCCAGTAGTCCGGGACAGTCCTACGAGCAGTACTTC.

V is TRBV6-5 and J is TRBJ2-5; 8 bases fit TRBD2. V lost 1 base to trimming and J lost 7 bases; unmatched junction nucleotides: 5. Germline V gene sequence: CDR1 MNHEY, CDR2 SVGAGI. The CDR3 is 14 residues long. CDR3 amino acids: CASSYYSGKATQYF. The CDR3 DNA follows: TGTGCCAGCAGTTACTATAGCGGGAAAGCGACCCAGTACTTC.

The sample holds one count of this clone. This sequence joins TRBV30 and TRBJ1-4; 8 positions agree with TRBD1. CDR3 length: 13 amino acids. Trimming took 5 bases from V and 4 from J; bases not matched to a gene: 3. CDR1 and CDR2 from the germline V gene are GTSNPN and SVGIG (reference sequence). The chain's CDR3 is CAWVDRDNEKLFF. Here the CDR3 DNA reads TGTGCCTGGGTGGACAGGGATAATGAAAAACTGTTTTTT.

The chain uses TRBV5-4 and TRBJ2-5; D is possibly TRBD1 (5 bases). The CDR3 has 15 residues. CDR1 and CDR2 (germline): SGHNT, YYREEE (reference sequence). The ends were cut back, 0 bases at V and 5 bases at J, with 14 bases in the middle. The CDR3 loop is CASSLERNAGETQYF. The CDR3 DNA follows: TGTGCCAGCAGCTTGGAACGAAACGCAGGGGAGACCCAGTACTTC.

This clone was seen only once. V usage is TRBV7-9 and J usage is TRBJ1-2; possibly TRBD1 for D (5 bases). CDR1 is SEHNR and CDR2 is FQNEAQ in the germline V gene (reference sequence). The CDR3 covers 15 residues. V was pared by 5 bases and J by 0 bases, with 13 bases between. The DNA for the CDR3 is TGTGCCAGCAGCCCTCGGACGGGGGCTAACTATGGCTACACCTTC. It is translated as CASSPRTGANYGYTF.

The gene calls are TRBV5-6 and TRBJ2-5; TRBD1 matches at 8 bases. CDR1 is SGHDT and CDR2 is YYEEEE in the germline V gene. This CDR3 has 14 amino acids. V was clipped by 1 base and J by 6 bases; unmatched bases: 5. The CDR3 DNA sequence: TGTGCCAGCAGCTTGTCCCAGGGGGCAAAGACCCAGTACTTC. Translating it yields CASSLSQGAKTQYF.

The chain links TRBV5-5 to TRBJ1-2; perhaps TRBD1 as D (5 bases). Per the germline V gene, CDR1 is SGHKS and CDR2 is YYEKEE (reference sequence). The CDR3 spans 15 residues. Trimming stripped 2 bases from V and 6 bases from J, with 17 bases between. CDR3 residues: CASSFTGGRADGYTF. The CDR3 nucleotides are TGTGCCAGCAGCTTTACCGGAGGCAGGGCTGATGGCTACACCTTC.

The chain is built from TRBV27 and TRBJ2-1; no reliable D call. This CDR3 has 14 amino acids. The V end was cut by 5 bases, the J end by 6 bases, with 14 bases between. Germline-derived CDR1 and CDR2 are MNHEY and SMNVEV (reference sequence). DNA of the CDR3: TGTGCCAGCAGTCTAGGATGGGATATCAATGAGCAGTTCTTC. Protein sequence: CASSLGWDINEQFF.

V is TRBV5-1 and J is TRBJ2-2; 8 bases map to TRBD2. The V gene end was trimmed by 2 bases and the J gene end by 3 bases; junction bases not matched to a gene: 3. Germline V gene sequence: CDR1 SGHRS, CDR2 YFSETQ. The CDR3 covers 15 residues. This CDR3 is CASSLAGADTGELFF. The CDR3 DNA sequence: TGCGCCAGCAGCTTAGCGGGGGCGGACACCGGGGAGCTGTTTTTT.

This clone was counted only a few times. The chain uses TRBV5-1 and TRBJ2-1, with a tentative D call TRBD1 (6 bases). The CDR3 is 16 amino acids. The V end lost 4 bases, the J end lost 2 bases, and 16 bases lay between the germline ends. The germline gives CDR1 SGHRS, CDR2 YFSETQ. The DNA for the CDR3 is TGCGCCAGCAGCATCGGACAGAGCAGCCCCTACAATGAGCAGTTCTTC. This gives the protein CASSIGQSSPYNEQFF.

The chain employs TRBV19 and TRBJ2-6; possible D gene TRBD2, 5 bases. V dropped 4 bases and J dropped 2 bases, with 9 bases sitting between them. The germline gives CDR1 LNHDA, CDR2 SQIVND (reference sequence). The CDR3 has 15 amino acids. The CDR3 bases are TGTGCCAGTAGTAGCCCCGGGGCTGGGGCCAACGTCCTGACTTTC. Its translation is CASSSPGAGANVLTF.